The rows below give T cell receptor beta chains drawn from one sample of a study of T-cell memory formation after mild COVID-19. TCRdb reprocessed the 5' RACE reads with MiXCR, giving one entry per CDR3 protein. The repertoire consists of about 560,000 distinct CDR3 sequences, with about 18% occurring once and the leading ten covering about 8.6%. The sequencing input was PBMCs or a T cell subset sorted from them (not recorded which). These receptors were collected from an adult woman who had mild COVID-19 (a few samples of this study predate the infection). Cell type and time point are not known. Both conserved end residues are part of each CDR3. The order of the fields is clone size, D gene, J gene, V gene, CDR3 protein, CDR3 DNA. The D gene is left open where the match is weak. Some rows mark clone size as missing; the rest say once, few, many or name a class of expanded clone.

abundance: .; d_gene: .; j_gene: TRBJ2-7; v_gene: TRBV7-8; CDR3aa: CASSSPPGGTTYYEQYF; CDR3nt: TGTGCCAGCAGCTCCCCACCCGGGGGTACAACCTACTACGAGCAGTACTTC
abundance: .; d_gene: .; j_gene: TRBJ1-5; v_gene: TRBV27; CDR3aa: CASSLRYNQPQHF; CDR3nt: TGTGCCAGCAGTTTACGCTACAATCAGCCCCAGCATTTT
abundance: .; d_gene: .; j_gene: TRBJ2-7; v_gene: TRBV6-2/TRBV6-3; CDR3aa: CASSYPEGEQYF; CDR3nt: TGTGCCAGCAGTTACCCCGAGGGAGAGCAGTACTTC
abundance: few; d_gene: TRBD2; j_gene: TRBJ2-3; v_gene: TRBV20-1; CDR3aa: CSVLTSGGTDTQYF; CDR3nt: TGCAGTGTTCTGACTAGCGGGGGCACAGATACGCAGTATTTT
abundance: .; d_gene: .; j_gene: TRBJ2-2; v_gene: TRBV9; CDR3aa: CASSRTANFLEELFF; CDR3nt: TGTGCCAGCAGCCGAACAGCGAATTTCCTGGAGGAGCTGTTTTTT
abundance: few; d_gene: TRBD2; j_gene: TRBJ2-1; v_gene: TRBV7-8; CDR3aa: CASSLAPGRNNEQFF; CDR3nt: TGTGCCAGCAGCTTAGCCCCCGGGAGGAACAATGAGCAGTTCTTC
abundance: .; d_gene: TRBD2; j_gene: TRBJ2-3; v_gene: TRBV12-3/TRBV12-4; CDR3aa: CASSPLAGPTDTQYF; CDR3nt: TGTGCCAGCAGTCCCTTAGCGGGCCCCACAGATACGCAGTATTTT
abundance: few; d_gene: .; j_gene: TRBJ2-7; v_gene: TRBV3-1; CDR3aa: CASSQDTAAGSSYEQYF; CDR3nt: TGTGCCAGCAGCCAAGATACAGCAGCAGGGAGCTCCTACGAGCAGTACTTC
abundance: .; d_gene: TRBD1; j_gene: TRBJ1-2; v_gene: TRBV18; CDR3aa: CASSQTTGNYGYTF; CDR3nt: TGTGCCAGCTCACAAACGACAGGGAACTATGGCTACACCTTC
abundance: .; d_gene: TRBD2; j_gene: TRBJ2-2; v_gene: TRBV10-3; CDR3aa: CAIRETSGGRLDTGELFF; CDR3nt: TGTGCCATCAGAGAGACTAGCGGGGGAAGGTTGGACACCGGGGAGCTGTTTTTT
abundance: once; d_gene: TRBD2; j_gene: TRBJ2-1; v_gene: TRBV20-1; CDR3aa: CSARDPVAGGSYNEQFF; CDR3nt: TGCAGTGCTAGAGATCCGGTGGCGGGGGGATCCTACAATGAGCAGTTCTTC
abundance: many; d_gene: .; j_gene: TRBJ1-1; v_gene: TRBV29-1; CDR3aa: CSVEEPAGNTEAFF; CDR3nt: TGCAGCGTTGAAGAGCCGGCGGGAAACACTGAAGCTTTCTTT
abundance: many; d_gene: .; j_gene: TRBJ1-1; v_gene: TRBV12-3/TRBV12-4; CDR3aa: CASSLARGGYGNTEAFF; CDR3nt: TGTGCCAGCAGTTTGGCACGTGGGGGGTACGGGAACACTGAAGCTTTCTTT
abundance: .; d_gene: .; j_gene: TRBJ1-1; v_gene: TRBV6-1; CDR3aa: CASRRGGSNTEAFF; CDR3nt: TGTGCCAGCAGACGGGGGGGCTCGAACACTGAAGCTTTCTTT
abundance: .; d_gene: .; j_gene: TRBJ1-5; v_gene: TRBV5-5; CDR3aa: CASSPWDNQPQHF; CDR3nt: TGTGCCAGCAGCCCCTGGGACAATCAGCCCCAGCATTTT
abundance: .; d_gene: .; j_gene: TRBJ2-5; v_gene: TRBV6-5; CDR3aa: CASSSGTFPGETQYF; CDR3nt: TGTGCCAGCAGTTCCGGGACATTCCCCGGTGAGACCCAGTACTTC
abundance: .; d_gene: .; j_gene: TRBJ1-2; v_gene: TRBV7-2; CDR3aa: CASSLWAGSDYGYTF; CDR3nt: TGTGCCAGCAGCTTATGGGCAGGGTCGGACTATGGCTACACCTTC